Below, 30 T cell receptor beta chains from the same sample are listed, as sequenced in a study of T-cell reconstitution after alpha-beta-depleted transplantation in children. Preparation of the TCRbeta library used unique molecular identifiers. In TCRdb, the PCR reads were re-called with MiXCR into one record per CDR3 protein. The data contain roughly 500,000 distinct CDR3 sequences, approximately 29% of them seen just once; the ten biggest clones take up approximately 2.3%. The source was PBMCs from the stem cell graft donor, collected from the stem cell graft. These receptors came from a human donor who donated a stem cell graft to a child with aplastic anemia.

V is TRBV29-1 and J is TRBJ2-4; D may correspond to TRBD1 or TRBD2 (5 bases each). Trimming shortened V by 6 bases and J by 3 bases, and 15 bases separated the two germline ends. The CDR3 runs 14 residues. Germline CDR1 is SQVTM and CDR2 is ANQGSEA. CDR3 in DNA: TGCAGCGTCGTGGGGGTTGTGGACAAAAACATTCAGTACTTC. It encodes CSVVGVVDKNIQYF.

The chain recombines TRBV4-3 with TRBJ2-1; TRBD2 agrees at 11 bases. The CDR3 length is 16 residues. Germline V gene data show CDR1 as LGHNA and CDR2 as YSLEER. With 3 bases clipped from V and 9 bases from J, the junction kept 10 bases outside the gene matches. The CDR3 nucleotides read TGCGCCAGCAGCCAGGGACCGGGACTAGCGGAAGGTGAGCAGTTCTTC. Translated, it gives CASSQGPGLAEGEQFF.

This chain connects TRBV5-1 to TRBJ1-2; D is possibly TRBD1 (5 bases). The CDR3 is 15 residues long. Germline V CDR1 and CDR2: SGHRS, YFSETQ. V shed 0 bases and J shed 6 bases, with 15 bases lying between them. CDR3 region: CASSLGDLSGDGYTF. The CDR3 region has the DNA TGCGCCAGCAGCTTGGGGGACCTCAGTGGGGATGGCTACACCTTC.

The chain joins TRBV4-3 to TRBJ1-2; D is undetermined. Trimming removed 1 base from V and 4 bases from J, with 22 bases in between. This CDR3 has 18 amino acids. The V gene's germline CDR1 is LGHNA and CDR2 YSLEER. CDR3 sequence: CASSQGVVQARNGYGYTF. The CDR3 bases are TGCGCCAGCAGCCAAGGGGTAGTCCAGGCCCGGAATGGCTATGGCTACACCTTC.

This clonotype turned up a few times. V is TRBV20-1 and J is TRBJ2-2; D gene ambiguous. CDR3 length equals 14 residues. CDR1 is DFQATT, CDR2 SNEGSKA, per germline (reference sequence). V lost 4 bases and J 0 bases, leaving 9 bases between the germline ends. CDR3 sequence: CSAKAVANTGELFF. The CDR3 region has the DNA TGCAGTGCTAAGGCGGTCGCGAACACCGGGGAGCTGTTTTTT.

This clonotype has only a few counts. This rearrangement joins TRBV6-5 to TRBJ2-1; 10 positions agree with TRBD2. This CDR3 contains 16 residues. V lost 0 bases, J lost 2 bases, and 1 base stayed unmatched. CDR1 is MNHEY, CDR2 SVGAGI, per germline. CDR3 coding DNA: TGTGCCAGCAGTTACTCTCTAGCGGGAGCCTACAATGAGCAGTTCTTC. It translates to CASSYSLAGAYNEQFF.

This clonotype has a handful of counts. The chain joins TRBV6-1 to TRBJ2-1, with a tentative D call TRBD2 (7 bases). The V gene lost 6 bases and the J gene lost 4 bases, with 22 bases spanning the gap. This CDR3 contains 17 residues. Germline V gene sequence: CDR1 MNHNS, CDR2 SASEGT. The CDR3 nucleotides are TGTGCCAGCAGCCTTGGAAAGGGGGGGGAGAAATACAATGAGCAGTTCTTC. It yields the protein CASSLGKGGEKYNEQFF.

The CDR3 here is CASRRDRSSYEQYF. CDR3 in DNA: TGTGCCAGCAGACGGGACAGGAGCTCCTACGAGCAGTACTTC. The gene calls are TRBV12-3 or TRBV12-4 and TRBJ2-7; 8 bases fit TRBD1. V shed 6 bases, J shed 0 bases, and the junction held 4 bases outside the gene matches. This CDR3 is 14 amino acids long.

The genes are TRBV5-1 and TRBJ2-1, with TRBD1 matching over 7 bases. From germline, CDR1 is SGHRS and CDR2 YFSETQ. With 0 bases clipped from V and 9 bases from J, the junction kept 3 bases outside the gene matches. The CDR3 extends over 13 amino acids. The CDR3 is CASSLERTGEQFF. In DNA, the CDR3 is TGCGCCAGCAGCTTGGAGCGGACAGGTGAGCAGTTCTTC.

This clonotype came up a few times. The rearrangement uses TRBV12-3 or TRBV12-4 and TRBJ2-1; no firm D call. The V end lost 5 bases, the J end lost 5 bases, and 13 bases lay between the germline ends. This CDR3 region has 14 residues. This CDR3 is CASSEVTGNNEQFF. Here the CDR3 DNA reads TGTGCCAGCAGTGAGGTAACGGGTAACAATGAGCAGTTCTTC.

The gene calls are TRBV12-3 or TRBV12-4 and TRBJ1-1; D uncertain. Trimming left V 6 bases short and J 6 bases short, with 17 bases between. The CDR3 is 14 amino acids. The CDR3 protein is CASRQITNSPEAFF. The CDR3 bases are TGTGCCAGCAGACAAATAACTAACAGTCCTGAAGCTTTCTTT.

This clonotype was seen a handful of times. This chain connects TRBV6-5 to TRBJ2-7; no firm D call. CDR1 is MNHEY and CDR2 is SVGAGI in the germline V gene. This CDR3 comprises 15 residues. V lost 2 bases, J lost 1 base, and 12 bases lay in between. CDR3: CASSYPREKSYEQYV. CDR3 sequence (DNA): TGTGCCAGCAGTTACCCGCGAGAAAAATCCTACGAGCAGTACGTC.

This clonotype has only a few counts. V usage is TRBV15 and J usage is TRBJ2-2; D uncertain. This CDR3 contains 11 residues. V lost 6 bases, J lost 3 bases, and 2 bases lay in between. The germline V gene has CDR1 LNHNV and CDR2 YYDKDF (reference sequence). CDR3 nucleotide sequence: TGTGCCACCAGGGACACCGGGGAGCTGTTTTTT. Protein product: CATRDTGELFF.

The chain has TRBV6-2 or TRBV6-3 and TRBJ2-1; 10 positions match TRBD2. The V segment lost 2 bases and the J segment 6 bases; nucleotides outside the gene matches: 4. Looked up from germline, CDR1 is MNHEY and CDR2 is SVGEGT. This CDR3 spans 15 amino acids. CDR3 in amino acids: CASSYEAGGPNEQFF. The CDR3 DNA follows: TGTGCCAGCAGTTACGAAGCGGGAGGGCCCAATGAGCAGTTCTTC.

This clonotype appeared a single time. This rearrangement joins TRBV6-1 to TRBJ1-3, with TRBD1 identical over 7 bases. Germline loops: CDR1 MNHNS, CDR2 SASEGT. With V trimmed by 2 bases and J by 0 bases, 7 bases remained unmatched. The CDR3 spans 17 residues. The CDR3, as DNA: TGTGCCAGCAGTGAATTGGGGGCAGGGGGCTCTGGAAACACCATATATTTT. Amino acids: CASSELGAGGSGNTIYF.

The chain is built from TRBV4-1 and TRBJ1-2, with no clear D. The CDR3 consists of 14 residues. Trimming took 1 base from V and 6 from J, leaving 12 bases between them. Germline loops: CDR1 MGHRA, CDR2 YSYEKL. This CDR3 is CASSQVSGEDGYTF. CDR3 coding DNA: TGCGCCAGCAGCCAAGTGAGCGGCGAGGATGGCTACACCTTC.

V gene TRBV7-9 combines with J gene TRBJ1-2, with a tentative D call TRBD1 (6 bases). CDR1 is SEHNR and CDR2 is FQNEAQ in the germline V gene (reference sequence). V was pared by 4 bases and J by 1 base, with 19 bases between. The length of the CDR3 is 17 residues. The CDR3 spells CASSSAGDKPFNYGYTF. The CDR3 nucleotides read TGTGCCAGCAGCTCCGCAGGGGACAAACCTTTTAACTATGGCTACACCTTC.

This clonotype occurred a few times. This rearrangement joins TRBV7-2 to TRBJ1-2; D is uncertain. CDR3 length: 10 residues. Germline CDR1 reads SGHTA; CDR2 reads FQGNSA. Deletions cut 2 bases from V and 6 bases from J, with 1 base between. CDR3 nucleotide sequence: TGTGCCAGCAGCTTACATGGCTACACCTTC. It codes for CASSLHGYTF.

The chain links TRBV7-8 to TRBJ2-3; tentatively, D is TRBD1 (6 bases). The germline CDR1 and CDR2 sequences are SGHVS and FQNEAQ. Between the trimmed V and J ends, which lost 6 bases and 3 bases, there was a span of 10 bases. This CDR3 is built from 13 residues. CDR3 nucleotides: TGTGCCAGCAGAGGGGGATCTACAGATACGCAGTATTTT. This codes for CASRGGSTDTQYF.

The chain is built from TRBV7-6 and TRBJ2-1; tentatively, D is TRBD2 (5 bases). Trimming cost V 1 base and J 10 bases, with 14 bases left between them. Germline CDR1 and CDR2: SGHVS and FNYEAQ. CDR3 size: 14 residues. As DNA, the CDR3 is TGTGCCAGCAGCTTAGAGGTTGAGCGGACCGAGCAGTTCTTC. Its protein is CASSLEVERTEQFF.

CDR3 nucleotides: TGTGCCAGCAGTTTTCTATCTAAGGACCTCGGGGGAAAACTGTTTTTT. As protein: CASSFLSKDLGGKLFF. This rearrangement joins TRBV12-3 or TRBV12-4 to TRBJ1-4; the D gene is possibly TRBD1 (5 bases). The V end was cut by 3 bases, the J end by 10 bases, with 21 bases between. The CDR3 is 16 residues long.

The chain combines TRBV7-9 with TRBJ2-3; 8 bases map to TRBD2. CDR3 size: 15 residues. Per the germline V gene, CDR1 is SEHNR and CDR2 is FQNEAQ (reference sequence). Trimming took 5 bases from V and 2 from J; bases not matched to a gene: 6. The CDR3 sequence is CASSRSGTYTDTQYF. Written as DNA, the CDR3 is TGTGCCAGCAGCCGTAGCGGGACGTACACAGATACGCAGTATTTT.

In regard to this clonotype: This clone may be a read error of a much larger clone one base away. Lacking the conserved final phenylalanine or tryptophan, this CDR3 likely reflects a read error. V usage is TRBV20-1 and J usage is TRBJ2-3, with 11 bases aligning to TRBD2. The germline CDR1 and CDR2 sequences are DFQATT and SNEGSKA (reference sequence). This CDR3 region has 15 residues. V shed 3 bases, J shed 6 bases, and the junction held 8 bases outside the gene matches. CDR3 nucleotide sequence: TGCAGTGCTAGGCGTAGCGGGAGGGTTGGGGATACGCAGTATTCT. As protein: CSARRSGRVGDTQYS.

The chain couples TRBV6-5 to TRBJ2-1, with 8 bases that match TRBD1. The CDR3 is made up of 12 amino acids. Trimming at V came to 8 bases and at J to 7 bases, leaving 4 bases not matched to a gene. Germline loops: CDR1 MNHEY, CDR2 SVGAGI. DNA for the CDR3: TGTGCCAGCCAGGGGGCCGGGAATGAGCAGTTCTTC. It translates to CASQGAGNEQFF.

The chain employs TRBV7-9 and TRBJ2-5; D not resolved. Trimming left V 10 bases short and J 5 bases short, with 11 bases between. In germline, CDR1 is SEHNR, CDR2 FQNEAQ (reference sequence). The CDR3 loop spans 11 amino acids. The DNA of the CDR3 is TGTGCCACCGCCCTCGGGGAGACCCAGTACTTC. Protein sequence: CATALGETQYF. The variable domain in full, completed from reference TRBV7-9 and TRBJ2-5, reads DTGVSQNPRHKITKRGQNVTFRCDPISEHNRLYWYRQTLGQGPEFLTYFQNEAQLEKSRLLSDRFSAERPKGSFSTLEIQRTEQGDSAMYLCATALGETQYFGPGTRLLVL.

This clonotype was counted between two and nine times. The V and J genes are TRBV7-9 and TRBJ2-2; D might be TRBD1 or TRBD2, each matching 6 bases. CDR1 and CDR2 from the germline V gene are SEHNR and FQNEAQ (reference sequence). Trimming cost V 6 bases and J 3 bases, with 14 bases left between them. The CDR3 sequence is 15 residues long. This CDR3 is CASRTPGADTGELFF. The CDR3 coding sequence is TGTGCCAGCAGAACTCCGGGGGCGGACACCGGGGAGCTGTTTTTT. The whole variable domain, filled in from reference TRBV7-9 and TRBJ2-2, reads DTGVSQNPRHKITKRGQNVTFRCDPISEHNRLYWYRQTLGQGPEFLTYFQNEAQLEKSRLLSDRFSAERPKGSFSTLEIQRTEQGDSAMYLCASRTPGADTGELFFGEGSRLTVL.

This clonotype was observed a single time. The chain employs TRBV25-1 and TRBJ1-4, with D perhaps TRBD1 (6 bases). CDR1 is MGHDK and CDR2 is SYGVNS in the germline V gene. This CDR3 is built from 14 residues. Deletions cut 5 bases from V and 0 bases from J, with 7 bases between. CDR3 in DNA: TGTGCCAGCAGTAACAGGGCAACTAATGAAAAACTGTTTTTT. Its translation: CASSNRATNEKLFF.

In its sample, this clonotype was seen a few times. The V call is TRBV5-6, the J call TRBJ1-1; TRBD1 is a possible D gene (5 bases). This CDR3 comprises 13 residues. V gave up 6 bases and J gave up 12 bases, with 21 bases separating them. Per the germline V gene, CDR1 is SGHDT and CDR2 is YYEEEE. The CDR3 sequence: CASTLGGYQAPFF. In DNA form, the CDR3 reads TGTGCCAGCACCCTGGGGGGGTATCAGGCACCTTTCTTT.

This clonotype was seen a handful of times. The chain joins TRBV6-1 to TRBJ2-7; tentative D call: TRBD2 (5 bases). This CDR3 contains 11 residues. The V end was cut by 11 bases, the J end by 6 bases, with 14 bases between. Germline-derived CDR1 and CDR2 are MNHNS and SASEGT. The CDR3 loop reads CASRGRGEQYV. CDR3 coding DNA: TGTGCCTCCCGAGGACGGGGCGAGCAGTACGTC.

This chain links TRBV12-3 or TRBV12-4 with TRBJ1-2; 8 bases align to TRBD1. This CDR3 is built from 14 residues. V lost 5 bases to trimming and J lost 8 bases; unmatched junction nucleotides: 10. This CDR3 is CASSPRTGLAGYTF. The CDR3 DNA is TGTGCCAGCAGTCCTAGGACAGGGCTAGCCGGCTACACCTTC.